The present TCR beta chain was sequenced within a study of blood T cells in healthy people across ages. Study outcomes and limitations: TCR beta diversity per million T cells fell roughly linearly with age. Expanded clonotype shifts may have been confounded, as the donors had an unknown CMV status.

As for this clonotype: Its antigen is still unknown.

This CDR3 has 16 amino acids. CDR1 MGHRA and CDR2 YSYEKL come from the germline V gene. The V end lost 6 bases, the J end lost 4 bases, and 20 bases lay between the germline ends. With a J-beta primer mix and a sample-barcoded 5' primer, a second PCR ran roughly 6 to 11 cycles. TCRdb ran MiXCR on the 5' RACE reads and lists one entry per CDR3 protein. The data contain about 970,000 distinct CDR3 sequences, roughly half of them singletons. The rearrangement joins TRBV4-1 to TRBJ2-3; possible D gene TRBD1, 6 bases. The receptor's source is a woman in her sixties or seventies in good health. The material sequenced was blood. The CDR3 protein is CASRRQTSRGADTQYF. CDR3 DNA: TGCGCCAGCAGACGTCAGACCTCCAGGGGTGCAGATACGCAGTATTTT.